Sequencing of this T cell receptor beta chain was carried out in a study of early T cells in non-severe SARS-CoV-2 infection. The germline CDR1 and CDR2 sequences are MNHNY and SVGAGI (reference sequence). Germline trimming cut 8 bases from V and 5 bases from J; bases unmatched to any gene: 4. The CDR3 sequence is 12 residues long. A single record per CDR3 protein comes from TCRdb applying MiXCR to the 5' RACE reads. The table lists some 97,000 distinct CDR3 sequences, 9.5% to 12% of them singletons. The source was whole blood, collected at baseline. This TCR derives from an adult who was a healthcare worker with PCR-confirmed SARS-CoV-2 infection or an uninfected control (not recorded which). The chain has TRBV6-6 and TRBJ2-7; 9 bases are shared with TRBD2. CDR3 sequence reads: CASQAGGHEQYF. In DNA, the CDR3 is TGTGCCAGCCAGGCGGGAGGGCACGAGCAGTACTTC.